The sequence of this T cell receptor (beta chain) was determined in a study of blood T cell repertoires in COVID-19. About the research overall: The cDNA or gDNA used as material had been derived from T cells, B-cell-depleted T cells, or PBMCs.

Produced via immunoSEQ multiplex PCR; TCRdb's table is partial and in-frame only. This table holds roughly 100,000 clones, around nine tenths found once. With 0 bases clipped from V and 2 bases from J, the junction kept 4 bases outside the gene matches. The CDR3 runs 16 residues. Germline lookup yields CDR1 SGDLS and CDR2 YYNGEE. The sequence derives from a human donor in a cohort sampled during active COVID-19. The rearrangement uses TRBV9 and TRBJ2-7; 11 bases are a match to TRBD1. Material: peripheral blood. The DNA of the CDR3 is TGTGCCAGCAGCGTAGGTGGGACAGGGGGGGCCTACGAGCAGTACTTC. As protein: CASSVGGTGGAYEQYF.